This passage covers 15 T cell receptor beta chains from one sample sequenced in a study of blood T cell repertoires in COVID-19. Method: immunoSEQ multiplex PCR; TCRdb's copy keeps in-frame clones and lacks some. The data hold about 150,000 clones, with around 84% observed a single time. The specimen sequenced was peripheral blood. These receptors were obtained from an elderly man with acute or convalescent COVID-19.

This clone was seen a few times. The chain has TRBV11-2 and TRBJ2-7; the D gene is possibly TRBD1 (6 bases). Germline V lookup: CDR1 SGHAT, CDR2 FQNNGV. The CDR3 runs to 14 residues. Trimming left V 5 bases short and J 0 bases short, with 11 bases between. The CDR3 region has the DNA TGTGCCAGCAGCCGGGGACACCTCTCCTACGAGCAGTACTTC. This sequence encodes CASSRGHLSYEQYF.

The chain combines TRBV5-4 with TRBJ1-2; D remains ambiguous. V was pared by 4 bases and J by 6 bases, with 16 bases between. The CDR3 extends over 14 amino acids. Germline V CDR1 and CDR2: SGHNT, YYREEE (reference sequence). In nucleotides, the CDR3 is TGTGCCAGCAGCCCGGGAGGAGCCTCCCATGGCTACACCTTC. Protein product: CASSPGGASHGYTF.

This clone was recorded at least ten times. The chain couples TRBV7-3 to TRBJ2-1, with 8 bases fitting TRBD1. The CDR3 covers 16 residues. The junction had 6 bases not matched to a gene; V was cut back by 2 bases and J by 3 bases. Germline loops: CDR1 SGHTA, CDR2 FQGTGA. The CDR3 DNA reads as TGTGCCAGCAGCTTAGAAAGGACAGGGAACTACAATGAGCAGTTCTTC. This gives the protein CASSLERTGNYNEQFF. Looking up the rest from reference TRBV7-3 and TRBJ2-1 gives the full variable domain: GAGVSQTPSNKVTEKGKYVELRCDPISGHTALYWYRQSLGQGPEFLIYFQGTGAADDSGLPNDRFFAVRPEGSVSTLKIQRTERGDSAVYLCASSLERTGNYNEQFFGPGTRLTVL.

This clone was counted only a few times. V is TRBV30 and J is TRBJ1-2; TRBD1 matches 7 bases. Trimming cost V 4 bases and J 4 bases; bases outside gene matches: 6. CDR1 and CDR2 (germline): GTSNPN, SVGIG (reference sequence). The CDR3 extends over 13 amino acids. The CDR3 coding sequence is TGTGCCTGGAACCGGGACAGACCCTATGGCTACACCTTC. Translated: CAWNRDRPYGYTF.

This clone has just a few counts. CDR3 protein: CASSKGDISYEQYF. The CDR3 region has the DNA TGTGCCAGCAGCAAGGGGGACATTAGCTACGAGCAGTACTTC. The rearrangement uses TRBV7-2 and TRBJ2-7; a weak D match, TRBD1 (6 bases). The CDR3 is made up of 14 amino acids. V lost 5 bases to trimming and J lost 3 bases, with 14 bases between them. CDR1 and CDR2 from the germline V gene are SGHTA and FQGNSA.

This clone was detected a few times. The rearrangement joins TRBV19 to TRBJ1-3; D is possibly TRBD1 (6 bases). From germline, CDR1 is LNHDA and CDR2 SQIVND (reference sequence). The CDR3 contains 17 residues. V lost 3 bases and J lost 4, with 19 bases in between. The CDR3 is CASSIPLSRGHGNTIYF. CDR3 in DNA: TGTGCCAGTAGTATCCCCCTCTCCAGGGGTCACGGAAACACCATATATTTT.

This sequence joins TRBV6-5 and TRBJ1-2; 9 bases are a match to TRBD1. CDR1 MNHEY and CDR2 SVGAGI come from the germline V gene. CDR3 length: 13 residues. Trimming took 6 bases from V and 6 from J; bases not matched to a gene: 5. CDR3 nucleotide sequence: TGTGCCAGCAGACCGGGACAGGGCCATGGCTACACCTTC. Its protein is CASRPGQGHGYTF.

The chain carries TRBV9 and TRBJ2-2; 8 bases are a match to TRBD2. This CDR3 spans 16 amino acids. Germline CDR1 reads SGDLS; CDR2 reads YYNGEE. Trimming removed 3 bases from V and 3 bases from J; junction bases left unmatched: 7. CDR3 loop: CASSGVAGSDTGELFF. For the CDR3, the DNA is TGTGCCAGCAGCGGAGTAGCGGGGTCAGACACCGGGGAGCTGTTTTTT.

The chain combines TRBV30 with TRBJ2-7, with a possible D match to TRBD2 (6 bases). This CDR3 comprises 15 residues. Germline V gene sequence: CDR1 GTSNPN, CDR2 SVGIG (reference sequence). The ends were cut back, 1 base at V and 4 bases at J, with 17 bases in the middle. The CDR3 loop is CAWSEGLVTSYEQYF. The CDR3 DNA follows: TGTGCCTGGAGTGAGGGACTCGTAACATCGTACGAGCAGTACTTC.

This clone was seen just once. The rearrangement uses TRBV14 and TRBJ1-4, with D hard to call. The length of the CDR3 is 13 residues. Trimming took 4 bases from V and 6 from J, leaving 9 bases between them. The germline CDR1 and CDR2 sequences are SGHDN and FVKESK. The CDR3 loop reads CASSPRIDEKLFF. In nucleotides, the CDR3 is TGTGCCAGCAGCCCCAGGATTGATGAAAAACTGTTTTTT. The variable domain in full, with the rest retrieved from reference TRBV14 and TRBJ1-4, is EAGVTQFPSHSVIEKGQTVTLRCDPISGHDNLYWYRRVMGKEIKFLLHFVKESKQDESGMPNNRFLAERTGGTYSTLKVQPAELEDSGVYFCASSPRIDEKLFFGSGTQLSVL.

A few counts support this clone. The J gene is TRBJ2-3, the V gene TRBV28, with D uncertain. In germline, CDR1 is MDHEN, CDR2 SYDVKM. Trimming cost V 4 bases and J 3 bases, with 8 bases left between them. This CDR3 contains 13 residues. The CDR3 region is CASSWRGTDTQYF. The CDR3, as DNA: TGTGCCAGCAGTTGGAGAGGTACAGATACGCAGTATTTT.

The chain carries TRBV7-6 and TRBJ1-2; tentative D call: TRBD1 (6 bases). Germline lookup yields CDR1 SGHVS and CDR2 FNYEAQ. With 1 base removed from V and 4 bases from J, the gap between germline ends came to 16 bases. This CDR3 has 16 amino acids. The CDR3: CASSLDGQGTFYGYTF. The CDR3 bases are TGTGCCAGCAGCTTAGATGGGCAGGGGACGTTCTATGGCTACACCTTC.

This clone occurred once. The genes are TRBV28 and TRBJ1-5; D is ambiguous. The CDR3 is 15 amino acids. Per germline, CDR1 MDHEN and CDR2 SYDVKM. V lost 7 bases and J lost 2, with 15 bases in between. The CDR3: CASTYGGVGNQPQHF. The CDR3 DNA sequence: TGTGCCAGCACCTACGGCGGGGTCGGCAATCAGCCCCAGCATTTT.

Only one count was recorded for this clone. The rearrangement links TRBV3-1 (or the pseudogene TRBV3-2) to TRBJ2-1; maybe TRBD2 (5 bases). This CDR3 is 13 amino acids long. Trimming stripped 4 bases from V and 5 bases from J, with 9 bases between. CDR1 LGHDT and CDR2 YNNKEL come from the germline V gene (reference sequence). In nucleotides, the CDR3 is TGTGCCAGCAGCCCGCGGGCCGACAATGAGCAGTTCTTC. It yields the protein CASSPRADNEQFF.

J is TRBJ1-5 and V is TRBV12-3 or TRBV12-4; D uncertain. V lost 1 base and J lost 6, with 7 bases in between. The CDR3 contains 13 residues. DNA for the CDR3: TGTGCCAGCAGTTTAGGGTGGGCTCAGCCCCAGCATTTT. It encodes CASSLGWAQPQHF.